This TCR beta chain derives from a study of shared clonotypes between healthy human individuals. The repertoire was sequenced with immunoSEQ multiplex PCR; TCRdb's copy has only in-frame clones and lacks some. The repertoire includes around 600,000 clones, 97% of them detected once, and approximately 0.057% sits in the top ten. Per the germline V gene, CDR1 is SQVTM and CDR2 is ANQGSEA. With 1 base removed from V and 5 bases from J, the gap between germline ends came to 11 bases. The CDR3 length is 13 residues. Donors were healthy HIV-negative adults without recently reported acute infections or vaccinations.

This receptor was identified in a woman aged 25 to 39 in good health. The sample was naive CD4+ T cells sorted from blood. As to subset: CD45RA+ positively selected. The gene calls are TRBV29-1 and TRBJ2-5; no definite D call. CDR3 residues: CSVEVVRWETQYF. The CDR3, as DNA: TGCAGCGTTGAAGTTGTCCGTTGGGAGACCCAGTACTTC.